This TCR beta chain is drawn from a study of human versus mouse CDR3 diversity and MHC coevolution. General observations from the study: On average, humans showed more CDR3 deletions and insertions than mice.

Assay: immunoSEQ multiplex PCR; the TCRdb copy retains only in-frame clones and omits some. The profile shows roughly 80,000 clones, 85% to 95% of them singletons. Naive CD4 T cells were sorted as CD45RO-negative, CD62L-positive. This clone showed up just once. Its antigen is as yet unknown. Trimming removed 0 bases from V and 5 bases from J; junction bases left unmatched: 7. The CDR3 has 16 residues. Germline V gives CDR1 LNHNV, CDR2 YYDKDF (reference sequence). The TCR comes from a person between 25 and 75 years old in good health. The sample comprised naive CD4+ T cells from blood. Noted subset: CD45RO-negative CD62L-positive naive CD4 T cells. The rearrangement joins TRBV15 to TRBJ2-5; 9 bases match TRBD2. Here the CDR3 reads CATSREISGGLETQYF. CDR3 in DNA: TGTGCCACCAGCAGAGAGATTAGCGGGGGCCTTGAGACCCAGTACTTC.